One sample yielded the 28 T cell receptor beta chains listed below, sequenced in a study of cytomegalovirus exposure and HLA in healthy donors. 60 Vbeta and 13 Jbeta primers were used in PCR. Generated by immunoSEQ multiplex PCR, the TCRdb table keeps only in-frame clones and is missing some. The sample consists of 85,000 to 100,000 clones, 84% of them appearing once. The sequencing input was PBMCs. The source of these receptors is a woman in her late teens or twenties in good health and CMV-seropositive.

There are a few counts of this clone. The chain joins TRBV7-6 to TRBJ1-3, with 7 bases that match TRBD1. The CDR3 is 18 residues long. The trim removed 1 base at V and 0 bases at J, leaving 9 bases unmatched. Germline V gene data show CDR1 as SGHVS and CDR2 as FNYEAQ. The CDR3 coding sequence is TGTGCCAGCAGCTTAGTGGGGACAGCCGGCCCCTCTGGAAACACCATATATTTT. As protein: CASSLVGTAGPSGNTIYF. Drawing the rest from reference TRBV7-6 and TRBJ1-3, the complete variable domain is GAGVSQSPRYKVTKRGQDVALRCDPISGHVSLYWYRQALGQGPEFLTYFNYEAQQDKSGLPNDRFSAERPEGSISTLTIQRTEQRDSAMYRCASSLVGTAGPSGNTIYFGEGSWLTVV.

The rearrangement links TRBV5-4 to TRBJ1-1; TRBD1 aligns across 8 bases. This CDR3 spans 16 amino acids. Germline loops: CDR1 SGHNT, CDR2 YYREEE (reference sequence). The J segment lost 2 bases and the V segment lost 4 bases, leaving 10 bases of the junction unmatched. CDR3 residues: CASSEPGQAINTEAFF. The CDR3 nucleotides are TGTGCCAGCAGCGAACCGGGACAGGCGATAAACACTGAAGCTTTCTTT. Supplemented by reference TRBV5-4 and TRBJ1-1, the full variable domain reads ETGVTQSPTHLIKTRGQQVTLRCSSQSGHNTVSWYQQALGQGPQFIFQYYREEENGRGNFPPRFSGLQFPNYSSELNVNALELDDSALYLCASSEPGQAINTEAFFGQGTRLTVV.

The rearrangement joins TRBV7-8 to TRBJ2-5; 11 bases match TRBD2. The germline V gene encodes CDR1 SGHVS and CDR2 FQNEAQ. The V and J ends lost 0 bases and 5 bases, in that order; junction bases with no gene match: 5. The CDR3 totals 16 residues. The chain's CDR3 is CASSLALAGGGETQYF. CDR3 nucleotides: TGTGCCAGCAGCTTAGCGCTAGCGGGAGGTGGGGAGACCCAGTACTTC. Full variable domain (outside the CDR3, taken from reference TRBV7-8 and TRBJ2-5): GAGVSQSPRYKVAKRGQDVALRCDPISGHVSLFWYQQALGQGPEFLTYFQNEAQLDKSGLPSDRFFAERPEGSVSTLKIQRTQQEDSAVYLCASSLALAGGGETQYFGPGTRLLVL.

CDR3 in amino acids: CASSPAGVDTEAFF. CDR3 bases: TGCGCCAGCAGCCCGGCGGGAGTTGACACTGAAGCTTTCTTT. V gene TRBV5-1 combines with J gene TRBJ1-1, with no clear D. The germline CDR1 and CDR2 sequences are SGHRS and YFSETQ. With 4 bases removed from V and 3 bases from J, the gap between germline ends came to 13 bases. The CDR3 length is 14 residues.

The rearrangement uses TRBV2 and TRBJ2-5, with 10 positions matching TRBD1. After removal of 10 bases from V and 6 bases from J, the junction contained 14 bases not matched to a gene. CDR3 length equals 15 residues. Looked up from germline, CDR1 is SNHLY and CDR2 is FYNNEI. CDR3 DNA sequence: TGTGCCACCCTAACTGGACAGGGGGGTGAGCAGACCCAGTACTTC. This sequence encodes CATLTGQGGEQTQYF.

DNA of the CDR3: TGCGCCAGCAGCTTCTCCACCGTGACTAGCGGGAGTGAGACCCAGTACTTC. This encodes CASSFSTVTSGSETQYF. The V gene is TRBV5-1, the J gene TRBJ2-5, with 12 bases lining up with TRBD2. The germline gives CDR1 SGHRS, CDR2 YFSETQ. The CDR3 contains 17 residues. V lost 2 bases, J lost 5 bases, and 10 bases stayed unmatched.

CDR3 sequence: CASTGLAGTADTQYF. Here the CDR3 DNA reads TGCGCCAGCACGGGACTAGCGGGAACGGCAGATACGCAGTATTTT. The gene calls are TRBV5-1 and TRBJ2-3; 13 bases are shared with TRBD2. The CDR3 runs 15 residues. Looked up from germline, CDR1 is SGHRS and CDR2 is YFSETQ. Trimming removed 6 bases from V and 4 bases from J; junction bases left unmatched: 5.

The V and J genes are TRBV6-5 and TRBJ1-3; no clear D. V was pared by 6 bases and J by 6 bases, with 15 bases between. Germline loops: CDR1 MNHEY, CDR2 SVGAGI. The CDR3 consists of 14 residues. The CDR3 protein is CASSPRGSQNTIYF. CDR3 nucleotides: TGTGCCAGCAGCCCACGAGGGTCTCAAAACACCATATATTTT.

The chain recombines TRBV6-1 with TRBJ2-7, with 8 bases lining up with TRBD2. V lost 8 bases, J lost 7 bases, and 7 bases stayed unmatched. The CDR3 totals 12 residues. Germline lookup yields CDR1 MNHNS and CDR2 SASEGT. Written as DNA, the CDR3 is TGTGCCAGCGGTCGGGAGGGGCGGGAGCAGTACTTC. It codes for CASGREGREQYF.

The rearrangement joins TRBV27 to TRBJ1-6, with D tentatively TRBD1 (5 bases). Trimming cost V 9 bases and J 5 bases, with 14 bases left between them. Germline lookup yields CDR1 MNHEY and CDR2 SMNVEV (reference sequence). This CDR3 spans 14 amino acids. The CDR3 region has the DNA TGTGCCAGTCGACCGGCAGGGCATAATTCACCCCTCCACTTT. Protein product: CASRPAGHNSPLHF.

J is TRBJ2-7 and V is TRBV15; TRBD1 might be the D (6 bases). CDR3 size: 15 residues. CDR1 LNHNV and CDR2 YYDKDF come from the germline V gene (reference sequence). Trimming pared 2 bases from V and 0 bases from J, leaving 11 bases between. CDR3 DNA: TGTGCCACCAGCAGATCGTCGGACAGCTCCTACGAGCAGTACTTC. Its translation is CATSRSSDSSYEQYF.

The chain has TRBV7-6 and TRBJ2-7, with 9 positions matching TRBD1. V dropped 3 bases and J dropped 2; count of bases not matched to a gene: 5. This CDR3 region has 15 residues. Germline CDR1 reads SGHVS; CDR2 reads FNYEAQ. The CDR3 DNA reads as TGTGCCAGCAGCTTGGGACAGGGTGAGACCTACGAGCAGTACTTC. Encoded protein: CASSLGQGETYEQYF.

The chain couples TRBV2 to TRBJ2-1, with D perhaps matching TRBD2 (5 bases). This CDR3 spans 11 amino acids. V was shortened by 7 bases and J by 13 bases, with 14 bases between the two germline ends. Germline V gene sequence: CDR1 SNHLY, CDR2 FYNNEI. The CDR3 sequence: CASKIERSQFF. The CDR3 nucleotides read TGTGCCAGCAAAATAGAGCGGTCTCAGTTCTTC. Combining the CDR3 with reference TRBV2 and TRBJ2-1 gives the whole variable domain EPEVTQTPSHQVTQMGQEVILRCVPISNHLYFYWYRQILGQKVEFLVSFYNNEISEKSEIFDDQFSVERPDGSNFTLKIRSTKLEDSAMYFCASKIERSQFFGPGTRLTVL.

The chain is built from TRBV5-1 and TRBJ1-1; D is unresolved. The ends were cut back, 1 base at V and 0 bases at J, with 10 bases in the middle. The CDR3 length is 15 residues. Germline-derived CDR1 and CDR2 are SGHRS and YFSETQ. The CDR3 loop reads CASSLSIQLNTEAFF. CDR3 DNA: TGCGCCAGCAGCTTGTCGATACAATTGAACACTGAAGCTTTCTTT.

The rearrangement links TRBV13 to TRBJ2-2, with TRBD1 matching over 10 bases. Germline CDR1 is PRHDT and CDR2 is FYEKMQ (reference sequence). This CDR3 comprises 17 residues. Trimming at V came to 5 bases and at J to 6 bases, leaving 12 bases not matched to a gene. CDR3 region: CASSNYGDRGLPGELFF. In DNA form, the CDR3 reads TGTGCCAGCAGCAATTACGGTGACAGGGGGCTCCCCGGGGAGCTGTTTTTT.

The V gene is TRBV7-9, the J gene TRBJ2-7; 9 bases match TRBD2. After removal of 3 bases from V and 3 bases from J, the junction contained 3 bases not matched to a gene. CDR3 length equals 14 residues. In germline, CDR1 is SEHNR, CDR2 FQNEAQ (reference sequence). Written as DNA, the CDR3 is TGTGCCAGCAGCTTCACTAGCGGGTACTACGAGCAGTACTTC. It encodes CASSFTSGYYEQYF.

J is TRBJ2-7 and V is TRBV2; 15 positions agree with TRBD2. V trimming: 3 bases; J trimming: 5 bases; junction bases outside the gene matches: 2. Per germline, CDR1 SNHLY and CDR2 FYNNEI. CDR3 length: 15 residues. The CDR3 DNA reads as TGTGCCAGCAGTGAGGGACTAGCGGGAGGTCACGAGCAGTACTTC. Amino acids: CASSEGLAGGHEQYF.

V is TRBV5-6 and J is TRBJ2-1, with 8 positions matching TRBD2. J was trimmed by 4 bases and V by 1 base; bases with no gene match: 1. The CDR3 sequence is 14 residues long. The germline V gene has CDR1 SGHDT and CDR2 YYEEEE. The CDR3 region has the DNA TGTGCCAGCAGCTTGACTAGCGGTTACAATGAGCAGTTCTTC. Its translation: CASSLTSGYNEQFF.

This clone was counted a single time. The V call is TRBV7-6, the J call TRBJ2-7, with 10 nucleotides matching TRBD1. CDR1 and CDR2 from the germline V gene are SGHVS and FNYEAQ. The V segment lost 6 bases and the J segment 0 bases; nucleotides outside the gene matches: 2. The CDR3 sequence is 14 residues long. CDR3 nucleotide sequence: TGTGCCAGCAGTTGGACAGGGGGCTCCTACGAGCAGTACTTC. Protein product: CASSWTGGSYEQYF.

On this clone: The junction departs from the called germline gene at one end, perhaps through a read error. The chain joins TRBV5-6 to TRBJ2-7; perhaps TRBD2 as D (5 bases). Germline V CDR1 and CDR2: SGHDT, YYEEEE. This CDR3 contains 17 residues. The CDR3 DNA follows: TGTGACAGCAGCTTGCGGGTATCGTCTTATACCTCCTACGAGCAGTACTTC. It yields the protein CDSSLRVSSYTSYEQYF.

This chain uses TRBV29-1 with TRBJ2-4, with 10 bases identical to TRBD2. CDR3 length: 13 residues. Trimming at V came to 2 bases and at J to 8 bases, leaving 3 bases not matched to a gene. Germline lookup yields CDR1 SQVTM and CDR2 ANQGSEA. The chain's CDR3 is CSVETGTSDIQYF. CDR3 bases: TGCAGCGTTGAAACCGGGACTAGCGACATTCAGTACTTC.

This chain links TRBV10-3 with TRBJ1-5; tentative D call: TRBD1 (6 bases). Germline assignment: CDR1 ENHRY and CDR2 SYGVKD. Trimming shortened V by 6 bases and J by 5 bases, and 11 bases separated the two germline ends. The CDR3 has 13 amino acids. This chain's CDR3 is CAIRDRYDQPQHF. CDR3 nucleotides: TGTGCCATCAGAGACAGGTACGATCAGCCCCAGCATTTT.

This chain uses TRBV14 with TRBJ1-3; weak D call: TRBD1 (5 bases). In germline, CDR1 is SGHDN, CDR2 FVKESK. This CDR3 is 15 amino acids long. V was cut by 3 bases and J by 0 bases, with 9 bases left in between. CDR3 in amino acids: CASSHDSYSGNTIYF. CDR3 sequence (DNA): TGTGCCAGCAGCCACGACAGCTACTCTGGAAACACCATATATTTT.

V gene TRBV14 combines with J gene TRBJ1-2, with 10 bases matching TRBD1. Germline CDR1 is SGHDN and CDR2 is FVKESK. This CDR3 is built from 18 residues. Trimming removed 0 bases from V and 8 bases from J; junction bases left unmatched: 15. The CDR3 here is CASSQDYPGQGLGGGYTF. The CDR3 region has the DNA TGTGCCAGCAGCCAAGACTACCCGGGACAGGGGTTGGGAGGGGGCTACACCTTC.

In DNA form, the CDR3 reads TGCGCCAGCAGCTTGGAGGGTAGACAGGGGACCTACGAGCAGTACTTC. Translating it yields CASSLEGRQGTYEQYF. The chain carries TRBV5-1 and TRBJ2-7; TRBD1 agrees at 8 bases. The CDR3 is 16 amino acids. In germline, CDR1 is SGHRS, CDR2 YFSETQ. J was trimmed by 2 bases and V by 0 bases; bases with no gene match: 7.

The rearrangement links TRBV27 to TRBJ1-2; 8 bases are a match to TRBD1. The V gene's germline CDR1 is MNHEY and CDR2 SMNVEV (reference sequence). The CDR3 runs 14 residues. V gave up 5 bases and J gave up 4 bases; unmatched junction bases: 6. The CDR3 protein is CASSPHTGGYGYTF. The CDR3 DNA reads TGTGCCAGCAGTCCCCACACAGGGGGCTATGGCTACACCTTC.

V usage is TRBV7-9 and J usage is TRBJ2-5, with TRBD2 matching over 7 bases. Trimming removed 8 bases from V and 7 bases from J; junction bases left unmatched: 13. CDR3 length: 14 amino acids. The germline gives CDR1 SEHNR, CDR2 FQNEAQ (reference sequence). This CDR3 reads CASGQSGNHGTQYF. CDR3 DNA sequence: TGTGCCAGCGGCCAGAGCGGGAATCACGGGACCCAGTACTTC.

The chain joins TRBV11-2 to TRBJ2-5; a possible D gene is TRBD2 (6 bases). Germline V gene lookup returns CDR1 SGHAT and CDR2 FQNNGV. This CDR3 comprises 14 residues. The V end lost 5 bases, the J end lost 0 bases, and 10 bases lay between the germline ends. The DNA of the CDR3 is TGTGCCAGCAGCGCGGGACTTCACCAAGAGACCCAGTACTTC. It translates to CASSAGLHQETQYF.